These T cell receptor beta chains were read from a single sample in a study of cytomegalovirus exposure and HLA in healthy donors. Method: immunoSEQ multiplex PCR; TCRdb's copy keeps in-frame clones and lacks some. The table includes 310,000 or so clones, approximately 90% detected once. The source material was PBMCs. Source of these receptors: a woman between 18 and 30 years old in good health and CMV-seronegative. The CDR3 runs from the conserved cysteine through the conserved F or W. D genes are given only for firm matches. Clone sizes are given selectively: once, few, many, or a class where the clone is expanded.

clone_size	d_call	v_call	j_call	cdr3_nt	cdr3_aa
NA	NA	TRBV7-9	TRBJ1-1	TGTGCCAGCAGCTTAGGCAGGGGCCGTGAACCTCCGAACACTGAAGCTTTCTTT	CASSLGRGREPPNTEAFF
few	NA	TRBV10-3	TRBJ1-3	TGTGCCATCAGTGAGATCAGGGATCCTGGAAACACCATATATTTT	CAISEIRDPGNTIYF
NA	NA	TRBV12-1	TRBJ2-5	TGTGCCAGCAGCCTGAGGGACAGGGGGCCGGAGACCCAGTACTTC	CASSLRDRGPETQYF
NA	TRBD1	TRBV5-5	TRBJ2-5	TGTGCCAGCAGTCGACAGGGAGAGACCCAGTACTTC	CASSRQGETQYF
NA	NA	TRBV9	TRBJ1-1	TGTGCCAGCAGCCCCGGGAACACTGAAGCTTTCTTT	CASSPGNTEAFF
NA	NA	TRBV6-5	TRBJ2-1	TGTGCCAGCACTGGACCCGAGGGAGAGCAGTTCTTC	CASTGPEGEQFF
NA	TRBD1	TRBV10-3	TRBJ2-3	TGTGCCATCAGTGGGGACGACAGGGCAGATACGCAGTATTTT	CAISGDDRADTQYF
NA	NA	TRBV6-5	TRBJ1-1	TGTGCCAGCATCGGGGGCGCGGGGGCTGAAGCTTTCTTT	CASIGGAGAEAFF
NA	NA	TRBV21-1	TRBJ2-2	TGTGCCTCCGCAGGGAACCGAAATAACACCGGGGAGCTGTTTTTT	CASAGNRNNTGELFF
NA	NA	TRBV2	TRBJ1-4	TGTGCCAGCAGGAGAATCGACGTAGGCCCGGGAGAAAAACTGTTTTTT	CASRRIDVGPGEKLFF
NA	NA	TRBV9	TRBJ1-2	TGTGCCAGCAGCGTGGGCCGTGTCCAGGCTCACTATGGCTACACCTTC	CASSVGRVQAHYGYTF
NA	TRBD1	TRBV2	TRBJ2-2	TGTGCCAGCAAGTACGACAGGGGGAGTACCGGGGAGCTGTTTTTT	CASKYDRGSTGELFF
NA	TRBD1	TRBV5-1	TRBJ1-1	TGCGCCAGCAGCCAGGGCCAGGGGGCTTTCACGAGTGAAGCTTTCTTT	CASSQGQGAFTSEAFF
NA	TRBD1	TRBV25-1	TRBJ1-2	TGTGCCAGCAGTGCTGGTCAGGGGGGAGAGTATGGCTACACCTTC	CASSAGQGGEYGYTF
NA	NA	TRBV21-1	TRBJ1-1	TGTGCCAGCAGCAAAGTGGGGTCGGGCAGGGTGGTTGAAGCTTTCTTT	CASSKVGSGRVVEAFF
NA	NA	TRBV28	TRBJ1-4	TGTGCCAGCAGTCTGTCCCCGAATGAAAAACTGTTTTTT	CASSLSPNEKLFF
NA	TRBD2	TRBV10-2	TRBJ2-7	TGCGCCAGCAGTGAGACTAGCGGGTCCTACGAGCAGTACTTC	CASSETSGSYEQYF
NA	TRBD1	TRBV19	TRBJ1-4	TGTGCCAGTAGGAGGGGACAGGTTTCTAATGAAAAACTGTTTTTT	CASRRGQVSNEKLFF
few	TRBD1	TRBV6-5	TRBJ1-1	TGTGCCAGCAGTGGACAGGTTCAGACTGAAGCTTTCTTT	CASSGQVQTEAFF
NA	TRBD2	TRBV28	TRBJ2-1	TGTGCCAGCAGTCCAGGTGGGGCTAGCGGGGATATTAATGAGCAGTTCTTC	CASSPGGASGDINEQFF
NA	NA	TRBV19	TRBJ2-1	TGTGCCAGTAGTATACAGGGATCCAATGAGCAGTTCTTC	CASSIQGSNEQFF
NA	TRBD2	TRBV18	TRBJ2-1	TGTGCCAGCTCACGGGACTATAACAATGAGCAGTTCTTC	CASSRDYNNEQFF
once	NA	TRBV7-9	TRBJ1-2	TGTGCCAGCAGTTTAGGGGGAGACTATGGCTACACCTTC	CASSLGGDYGYTF
NA	NA	TRBV11-2	TRBJ2-3	TGTGCCAGCACCACAACAGGTTTTCCCACAGATACGCAGTATTTT	CASTTTGFPTDTQYF
NA	TRBD1	TRBV10-3	TRBJ2-7	TGTGCCATCAGTGAATCCCAAAGTCCGACAGGGTCCTACGAGCAGTACTTC	CAISESQSPTGSYEQYF
once	NA	TRBV7-9	TRBJ2-5	TGTGCCAGCAGCTTAGGGTGGGGCGAGGTCCAAGAGACCCAGTACTTC	CASSLGWGEVQETQYF
NA	TRBD2	TRBV4-1	TRBJ2-3	TGCGCCAGCAGCCAAGAAGCGGGGGGGGGCCGCACAGATACGCAGTATTTT	CASSQEAGGGRTDTQYF
few	NA	TRBV6-6	TRBJ2-1	TGTGCCAGCAGTTACGAACCCTCGGGGCAGTTCTTC	CASSYEPSGQFF
NA	TRBD1	TRBV19	TRBJ1-6	TGTGCCAGTAGGTTGCAGGGAACAGGGGATTCACCCCTCCACTTT	CASRLQGTGDSPLHF
NA	NA	TRBV10-1	TRBJ1-1	TGCGCCAGCAGTGAGTCCCAGGTAGAAGCTTTCTTT	CASSESQVEAFF
NA	NA	TRBV6-1	TRBJ2-1	TGTGCCAGCAGTGAAGCGTCTCTACTAGGACTCTCCTACAATGAGCAGTTCTTC	CASSEASLLGLSYNEQFF
NA	NA	TRBV19	TRBJ1-1	TGTGCCAGTGGGCAGGTTTCGAACTGGGCTGAAGCTTTCTTT	CASGQVSNWAEAFF
NA	NA	TRBV29-1	TRBJ2-3	TGCAGCGCCAGGACAAAATACACAGATACGCAGTATTTT	CSARTKYTDTQYF
NA	NA	TRBV18	TRBJ1-5	TGTGCCAGCTCACTAACCCTCAGGGGTAGCAATCAGCCCCAGCATTTT	CASSLTLRGSNQPQHF
NA	TRBD1	TRBV2	TRBJ1-5	TGTGCCAGCAGTGAGAGACAGGGAACGGTACTGAGCAATCAGCCCCAGCATTTT	CASSERQGTVLSNQPQHF
NA	TRBD1	TRBV5-1	TRBJ1-2	TGCGCCAGCAGTAACCCGGGACAGGGGAGTGGCTACACCTTC	CASSNPGQGSGYTF
NA	TRBD2	TRBV5-1	TRBJ2-1	TGCGCCAGCAGCTTGTCGTACGCGGGGGGATTCGCTTCCTACAATGAGCAGTTCTTC	CASSLSYAGGFASYNEQFF
NA	NA	TRBV6-5	TRBJ1-1	TGTGCCAGCAGTTACAGGGTTGGAGGAAACACTGAAGCTTTCTTT	CASSYRVGGNTEAFF
NA	NA	TRBV7-9	TRBJ2-2	TGTGCCAGCAGCTTAGACATTTCCGCGAACACCGGGGAGCTGTTTTTT	CASSLDISANTGELFF
NA	TRBD2	TRBV10-2	TRBJ2-2	TGCGCCAGCAGGACTAGCGGTAACACCGGGGAGCTGTTTTTT	CASRTSGNTGELFF
NA	TRBD2	TRBV5-6	TRBJ2-7	TGTGCCAGCAGCCCCAATCTAGCGGGGGGGAGCTACGAGCAGTACTTC	CASSPNLAGGSYEQYF
NA	TRBD2	TRBV5-4	TRBJ2-7	TGTGCCAGCAGTCGAGAGGGGAGGGCCTACGAGCAGTACTTC	CASSREGRAYEQYF
NA	TRBD2	TRBV6-5	TRBJ2-1	TGTGCCAGCAGGTCTCGTGGCGGGGGGGCGGATGAGCAGTTCTTC	CASRSRGGGADEQFF
NA	TRBD2	TRBV29-1	TRBJ2-1	TGCAGCTTCACTGCCCCGGTGACTAGCCCAATATTCAATGAGCAGTTCTTC	CSFTAPVTSPIFNEQFF
NA	NA	TRBV11-2	TRBJ2-3	TGTGCCAGCAGCTCGCCACTCCTGCCAGGAACGCAGTATTTT	CASSSPLLPGTQYF
NA	TRBD1	TRBV7-9	TRBJ1-2	TGTGCCAGCAGCTTAGGAACAGGGGGCACCTTC	CASSLGTGGTF